What follows is one T cell receptor (beta chain) and its context. Clones were read by immunoSEQ multiplex PCR, and TCRdb kept only the in-frame ones, dropping some. The sample lists under 150,000 clones; approximately 87% were seen once. The sample belongs to a study of blood T cell repertoires in COVID-19. V shed 3 bases and J 4 bases; nucleotides not matched to a gene: 5. The germline CDR1 and CDR2 sequences are DFQATT and SNEGSKA (reference sequence). The CDR3 extends over 14 amino acids. The specimen was peripheral blood. The rearrangement uses TRBV20-1 and TRBJ2-7; TRBD2 matches at 11 bases. The receptor's source is a man aged 25-40 years with acute or convalescent COVID-19. This chain's CDR3 is CSASYLAGGYEQYF. The CDR3 DNA sequence: TGCAGTGCTAGTTATCTAGCGGGGGGTTACGAGCAGTACTTC.